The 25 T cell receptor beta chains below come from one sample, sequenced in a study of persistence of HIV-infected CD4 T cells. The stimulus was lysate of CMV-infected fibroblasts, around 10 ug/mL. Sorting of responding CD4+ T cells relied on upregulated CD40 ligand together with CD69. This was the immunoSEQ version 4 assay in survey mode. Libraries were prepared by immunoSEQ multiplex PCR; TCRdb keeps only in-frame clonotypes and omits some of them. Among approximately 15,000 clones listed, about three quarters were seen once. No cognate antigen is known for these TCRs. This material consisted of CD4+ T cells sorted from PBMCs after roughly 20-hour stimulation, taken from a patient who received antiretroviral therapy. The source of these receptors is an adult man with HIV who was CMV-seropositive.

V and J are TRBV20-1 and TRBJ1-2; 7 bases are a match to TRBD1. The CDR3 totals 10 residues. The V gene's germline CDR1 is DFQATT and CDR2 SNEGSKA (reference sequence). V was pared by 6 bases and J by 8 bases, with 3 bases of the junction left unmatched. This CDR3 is CSAKDRGYTF. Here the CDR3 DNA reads TGCAGTGCAAAGGACAGGGGCTACACCTTC.

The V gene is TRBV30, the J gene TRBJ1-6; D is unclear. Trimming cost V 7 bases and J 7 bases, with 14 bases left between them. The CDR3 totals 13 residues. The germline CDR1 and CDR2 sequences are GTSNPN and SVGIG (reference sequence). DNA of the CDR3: TGTGCCTCGAGGCTGGGCCTAAATTCACCCCTCCACTTT. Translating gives CASRLGLNSPLHF.

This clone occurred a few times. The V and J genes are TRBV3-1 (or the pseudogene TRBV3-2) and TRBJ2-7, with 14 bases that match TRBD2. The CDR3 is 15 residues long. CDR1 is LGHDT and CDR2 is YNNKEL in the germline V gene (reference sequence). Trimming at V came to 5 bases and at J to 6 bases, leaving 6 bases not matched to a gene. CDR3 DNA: TGTGCCAGCAGCTTGGGACTAGCGGGGGCCCGCGAGCAGTACTTC. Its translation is CASSLGLAGAREQYF.

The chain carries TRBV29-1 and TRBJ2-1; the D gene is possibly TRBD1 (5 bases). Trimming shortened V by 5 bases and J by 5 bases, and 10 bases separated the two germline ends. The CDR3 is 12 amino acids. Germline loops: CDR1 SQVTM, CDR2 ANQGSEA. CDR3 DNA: TGCAGCGTTAAAAGGGGTAACAATGAGCAGTTCTTC. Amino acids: CSVKRGNNEQFF.

The CDR3 is CASSPSQGGNSPLHF. For the CDR3, the DNA is TGTGCCAGCAGTCCCTCACAGGGGGGTAATTCACCCCTCCACTTT. The chain carries TRBV2 and TRBJ1-6, with 8 bases aligning to TRBD1. V trimming: 5 bases; J trimming: 6 bases; junction bases outside the gene matches: 6. The CDR3 is 15 amino acids. Looked up from germline, CDR1 is SNHLY and CDR2 is FYNNEI.

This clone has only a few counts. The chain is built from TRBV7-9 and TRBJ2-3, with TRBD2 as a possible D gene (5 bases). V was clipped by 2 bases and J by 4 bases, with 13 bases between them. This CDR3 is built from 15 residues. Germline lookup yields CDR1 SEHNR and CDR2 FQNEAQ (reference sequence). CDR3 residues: CASSLSTGIADTQYF. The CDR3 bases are TGTGCCAGCAGCTTATCAACGGGGATCGCAGATACGCAGTATTTT. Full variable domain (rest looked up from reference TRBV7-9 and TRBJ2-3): DTGVSQNPRHKITKRGQNVTFRCDPISEHNRLYWYRQTLGQGPEFLTYFQNEAQLEKSRLLSDRFSAERPKGSFSTLEIQRTEQGDSAMYLCASSLSTGIADTQYFGPGTRLTVL.

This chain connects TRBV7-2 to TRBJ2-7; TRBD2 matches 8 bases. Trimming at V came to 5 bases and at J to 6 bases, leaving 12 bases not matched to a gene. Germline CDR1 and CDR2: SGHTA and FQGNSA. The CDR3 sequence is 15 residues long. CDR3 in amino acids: CASSHSGAQGGEQYF. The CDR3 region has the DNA TGTGCCAGCAGCCATAGCGGGGCCCAGGGAGGCGAGCAGTACTTC. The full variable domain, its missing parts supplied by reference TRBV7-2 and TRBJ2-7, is GAGVSQSPSNKVTEKGKDVELRCDPISGHTALYWYRQSLGQGLEFLIYFQGNSAPDKSGLPSDRFSAERTGGSVSTLTIQRTQQEDSAVYLCASSHSGAQGGEQYFGPGTRLTVT.

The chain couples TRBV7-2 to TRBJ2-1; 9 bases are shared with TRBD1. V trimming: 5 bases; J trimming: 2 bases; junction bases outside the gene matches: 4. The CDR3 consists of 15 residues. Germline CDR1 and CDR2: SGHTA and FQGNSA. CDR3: CASSLDRGTYNEQFF. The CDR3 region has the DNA TGTGCCAGCAGCCTCGACAGGGGGACCTACAATGAGCAGTTCTTC.

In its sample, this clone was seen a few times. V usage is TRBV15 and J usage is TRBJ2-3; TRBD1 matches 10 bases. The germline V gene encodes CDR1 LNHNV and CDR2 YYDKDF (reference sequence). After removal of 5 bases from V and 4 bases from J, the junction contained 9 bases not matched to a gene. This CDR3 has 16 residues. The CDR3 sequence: CATSFRTGGIADTQYF. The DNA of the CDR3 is TGTGCCACCAGCTTTCGGACAGGGGGGATCGCAGATACGCAGTATTTT.

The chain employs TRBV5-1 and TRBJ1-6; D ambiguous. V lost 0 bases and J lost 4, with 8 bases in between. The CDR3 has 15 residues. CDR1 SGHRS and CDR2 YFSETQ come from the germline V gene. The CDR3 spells CASSLGSKYNSPLHF. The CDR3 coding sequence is TGCGCCAGCAGCTTGGGATCGAAGTATAATTCACCCCTCCACTTT.

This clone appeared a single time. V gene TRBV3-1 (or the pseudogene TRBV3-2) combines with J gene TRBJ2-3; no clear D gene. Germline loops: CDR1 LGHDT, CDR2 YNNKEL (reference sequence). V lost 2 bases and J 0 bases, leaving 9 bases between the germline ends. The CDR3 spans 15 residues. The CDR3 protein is CASSQNDGSTDTQYF. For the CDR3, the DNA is TGTGCCAGCAGCCAAAACGACGGGAGCACAGATACGCAGTATTTT.

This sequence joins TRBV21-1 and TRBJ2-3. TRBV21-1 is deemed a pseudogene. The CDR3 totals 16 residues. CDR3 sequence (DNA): TGTGCCAGCAGCATTACCGGGACGACAAGCACAGATACGCAGTATTTT. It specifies CASSITGTTSTDTQYF.

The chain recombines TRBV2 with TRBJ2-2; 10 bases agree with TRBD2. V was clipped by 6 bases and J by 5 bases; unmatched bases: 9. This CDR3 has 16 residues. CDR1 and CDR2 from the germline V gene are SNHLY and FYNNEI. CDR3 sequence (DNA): TGTGCCAGCAGCCTCGAGCGGGGGGGCAGTACCGGGGAGCTGTTTTTT. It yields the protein CASSLERGGSTGELFF. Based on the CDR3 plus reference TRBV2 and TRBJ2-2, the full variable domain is EPEVTQTPSHQVTQMGQEVILRCVPISNHLYFYWYRQILGQKVEFLVSFYNNEISEKSEIFDDQFSVERPDGSNFTLKIRSTKLEDSAMYFCASSLERGGSTGELFFGEGSRLTVL.

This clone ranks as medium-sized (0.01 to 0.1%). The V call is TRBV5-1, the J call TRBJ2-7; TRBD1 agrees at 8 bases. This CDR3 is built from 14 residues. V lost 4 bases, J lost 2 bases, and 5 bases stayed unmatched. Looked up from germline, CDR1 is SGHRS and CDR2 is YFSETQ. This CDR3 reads CASSAGQAPYEQYF. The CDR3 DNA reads TGCGCCAGCAGCGCGGGACAGGCCCCCTACGAGCAGTACTTC.

CDR3: CASSLETDTQYF. The CDR3 DNA sequence: TGTGCCAGCTCTCTTGAAACAGATACGCAGTATTTT. The chain recombines TRBV28 with TRBJ2-3; D is unclear. V was pared by 8 bases and J by 3 bases, with 9 bases between. The germline V gene has CDR1 MDHEN and CDR2 SYDVKM. The CDR3 has 12 amino acids.

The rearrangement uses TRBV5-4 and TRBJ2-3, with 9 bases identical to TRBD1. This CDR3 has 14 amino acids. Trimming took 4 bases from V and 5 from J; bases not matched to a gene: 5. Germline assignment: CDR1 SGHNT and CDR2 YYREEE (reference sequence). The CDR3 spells CASSAQGAQDTQYF. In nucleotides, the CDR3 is TGTGCCAGCAGCGCACAGGGGGCGCAAGATACGCAGTATTTT.

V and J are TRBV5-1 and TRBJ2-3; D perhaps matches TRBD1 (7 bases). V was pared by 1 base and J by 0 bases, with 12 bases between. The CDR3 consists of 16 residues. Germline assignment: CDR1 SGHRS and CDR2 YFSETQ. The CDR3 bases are TGCGCCAGCAGCTTGCGGTCAGGGGGGAGCACAGATACGCAGTATTTT. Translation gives CASSLRSGGSTDTQYF. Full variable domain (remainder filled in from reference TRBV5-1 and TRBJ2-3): KAGVTQTPRYLIKTRGQQVTLSCSPISGHRSVSWYQQTPGQGLQFLFEYFSETQRNKGNFPGRFSGRQFSNSRSEMNVSTLELGDSALYLCASSLRSGGSTDTQYFGPGTRLTVL.

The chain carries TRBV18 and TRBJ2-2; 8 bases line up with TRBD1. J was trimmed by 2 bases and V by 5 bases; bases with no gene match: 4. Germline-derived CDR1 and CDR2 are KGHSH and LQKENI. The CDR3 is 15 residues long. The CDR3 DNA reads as TGTGCCAGCTCAACTGGGACAGGAAACACCGGGGAGCTGTTTTTT. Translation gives CASSTGTGNTGELFF.

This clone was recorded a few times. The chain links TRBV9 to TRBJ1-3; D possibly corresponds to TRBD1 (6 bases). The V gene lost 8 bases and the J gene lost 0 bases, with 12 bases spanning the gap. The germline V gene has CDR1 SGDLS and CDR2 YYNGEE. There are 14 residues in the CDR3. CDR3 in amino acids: CASDRSHSGNTIYF. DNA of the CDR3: TGTGCCAGTGACAGGTCCCACTCTGGAAACACCATATATTTT. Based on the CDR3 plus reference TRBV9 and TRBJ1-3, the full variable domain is DSGVTQTPKHLITATGQRVTLRCSPRSGDLSVYWYQQSLDQGLQFLIQYYNGEERAKGNILERFSAQQFPDLHSELNLSSLELGDSALYFCASDRSHSGNTIYFGEGSWLTVV.

The CDR3 bases are TGTGCCAGTAGTTCGACTTGGGGGGGCCTCTATGGCTACACCTTC. It specifies CASSSTWGGLYGYTF. V and J are TRBV19 and TRBJ1-2, with D maybe TRBD1 (6 bases). There are 15 residues in the CDR3. The germline CDR1 and CDR2 sequences are LNHDA and SQIVND (reference sequence). Trimming removed 5 bases from V and 4 bases from J, with 17 bases in between.

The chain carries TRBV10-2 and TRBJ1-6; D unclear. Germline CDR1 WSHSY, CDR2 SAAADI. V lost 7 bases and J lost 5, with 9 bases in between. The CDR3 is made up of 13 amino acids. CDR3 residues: CASKWDNNSPLHF. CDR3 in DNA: TGCGCCAGCAAATGGGATAATAATTCACCCCTCCACTTT.

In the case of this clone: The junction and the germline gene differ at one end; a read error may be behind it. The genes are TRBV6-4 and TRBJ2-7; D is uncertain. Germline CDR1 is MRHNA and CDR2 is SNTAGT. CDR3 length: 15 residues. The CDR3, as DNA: TGTGCCAGAAGTGAACACCCGTACACCCTAGGCGAGCAGTACTTC. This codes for CARSEHPYTLGEQYF.

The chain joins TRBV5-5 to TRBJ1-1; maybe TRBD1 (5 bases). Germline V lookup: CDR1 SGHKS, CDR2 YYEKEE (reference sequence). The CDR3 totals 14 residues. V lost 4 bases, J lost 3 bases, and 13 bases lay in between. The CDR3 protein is CASSPLGGDTEAFF. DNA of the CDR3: TGTGCCAGCAGCCCATTGGGGGGAGACACTGAAGCTTTCTTT.

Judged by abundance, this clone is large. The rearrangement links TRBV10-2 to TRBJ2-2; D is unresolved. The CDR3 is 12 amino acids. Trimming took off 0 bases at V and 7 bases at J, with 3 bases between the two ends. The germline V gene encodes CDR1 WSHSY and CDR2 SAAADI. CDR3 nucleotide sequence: TGCGCCAGCAGTGAGTCATACGGGGAGCTGTTTTTT. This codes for CASSESYGELFF.

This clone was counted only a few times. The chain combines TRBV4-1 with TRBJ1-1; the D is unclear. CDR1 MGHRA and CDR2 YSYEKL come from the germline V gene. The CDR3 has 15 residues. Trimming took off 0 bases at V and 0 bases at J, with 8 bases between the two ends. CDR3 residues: CASSQEIGMNTEAFF. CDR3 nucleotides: TGCGCCAGCAGCCAAGAAATAGGGATGAACACTGAAGCTTTCTTT.